These 30 T cell receptor beta chains were sequenced from one sample in a study of blood T cells in healthy people across ages. Next came a second PCR, run for roughly 6 to 11 cycles, which used a sample-barcoded 5' primer along with a J-beta primer mix. TCRdb reanalysed the 5' RACE reads using MiXCR and keeps one entry per CDR3 protein. The sample shows roughly 500,000 distinct CDR3 sequences, roughly 28% of them seen only once. The sample consisted of blood. These receptors originate from an older woman in good health.

At least ten counts were recorded for this clonotype. This chain links TRBV18 with TRBJ1-5; D not certain. This CDR3 is built from 13 residues. The germline V gene has CDR1 KGHSH and CDR2 LQKENI. V lost 5 bases, J lost 4 bases, and 9 bases lay in between. The DNA of the CDR3 is TGTGCCAGCTCAGAGGGAAGAAATCAGCCCCAGCATTTT. Translated, it gives CASSEGRNQPQHF.

Regarding this clonotype: A single base separates this from a much larger clone, so it may be a read error. J is TRBJ1-2 and V is TRBV5-1; a weak D match, TRBD1 (5 bases). Germline assignment: CDR1 SGHRS and CDR2 YFSETQ. This CDR3 has 13 amino acids. The V end lost 7 bases, the J end lost 0 bases, and 10 bases lay between the germline ends. This chain's CDR3 is CASCPTANYGYTF. As DNA, the CDR3 is TGCGCCAGCTGCCCGACAGCTAACTATGGCTACACCTTC.

This clonotype appeared a few times. This chain joins TRBV7-2 and TRBJ2-5, with 10 bases lining up with TRBD2. Germline V gene data show CDR1 as SGHTA and CDR2 as FQGNSA. V shed 2 bases, J shed 2 bases, and the junction held 5 bases outside the gene matches. The CDR3 is made up of 16 amino acids. The CDR3 spells CASSLSASGGQETQYF. In DNA, the CDR3 is TGTGCCAGCAGCTTATCGGCTAGCGGGGGACAAGAGACCCAGTACTTC.

The chain combines TRBV5-1 with TRBJ2-7; D gene uncertain. The CDR3 sequence is 12 residues long. The germline gives CDR1 SGHRS, CDR2 YFSETQ. Trimming took off 4 bases at V and 4 bases at J, with 9 bases between the two ends. CDR3 region: CASSAVGYEQYF. DNA of the CDR3: TGCGCCAGCAGCGCGGTGGGGTACGAGCAGTACTTC.

J is TRBJ2-5 and V is TRBV7-2, with 7 nucleotides matching TRBD2. The CDR3 loop spans 15 amino acids. Germline V gene sequence: CDR1 SGHTA, CDR2 FQGNSA. Germline trimming cut 5 bases from V and 1 base from J; bases unmatched to any gene: 7. The CDR3, as DNA: TGTGCCAGCAGCCGCGGGTCTAGCGGCCAAGAGACCCAGTACTTC. Protein: CASSRGSSGQETQYF.

The sample holds a few counts of this clonotype. The J gene is TRBJ2-7, the V gene TRBV6-6; TRBD2 is a possible D gene (6 bases). The CDR3 loop spans 11 amino acids. The germline V gene encodes CDR1 MNHNY and CDR2 SVGAGI (reference sequence). The V end lost 4 bases, the J end lost 13 bases, and 14 bases lay between the germline ends. CDR3 sequence reads: CASSSLGTLYF. CDR3 DNA sequence: TGTGCCAGCAGTTCCCTTGGGACTCTATACTTC.

The rearrangement joins TRBV15 to TRBJ2-5, with unresolved D. This CDR3 has 14 amino acids. The germline V and J ends were trimmed by 0 bases and 9 bases, with 14 bases remaining between them. Germline V CDR1 and CDR2: LNHNV, YYDKDF (reference sequence). CDR3 nucleotides: TGTGCCACCAGCAGAGATCTTACGGGTGCGTCCCAGTACTTC. Residues: CATSRDLTGASQYF.

V is TRBV7-6 and J is TRBJ2-7; no clear D gene. CDR1 SGHVS and CDR2 FNYEAQ come from the germline V gene. V dropped 3 bases and J dropped 0 bases, with 12 bases sitting between them. This CDR3 is built from 15 residues. The CDR3 spells CASSFGVPSSYEQYF. The CDR3 coding sequence is TGTGCCAGCAGCTTTGGGGTACCGAGCTCCTACGAGCAGTACTTC.

Ten or more counts support this clonotype. The chain employs TRBV7-6 and TRBJ2-5; possibly TRBD2 for D (6 bases). Trimming stripped 1 base from V and 5 bases from J, with 20 bases between. The germline V gene has CDR1 SGHVS and CDR2 FNYEAQ. The CDR3 spans 17 residues. The CDR3 region has the DNA TGTGCCAGCAGCTTAGGTTCCGGGAGAGCGAGGTGGGAGACCCAGTACTTC. It specifies CASSLGSGRARWETQYF. Supplemented by reference TRBV7-6 and TRBJ2-5, the full variable domain reads GAGVSQSPRYKVTKRGQDVALRCDPISGHVSLYWYRQALGQGPEFLTYFNYEAQQDKSGLPNDRFSAERPEGSISTLTIQRTEQRDSAMYRCASSLGSGRARWETQYFGPGTRLLVL.

This clonotype was seen a few times. The chain employs TRBV7-2 and TRBJ2-3; D is perhaps TRBD1 (5 bases). The CDR3 has 18 residues. Germline V gene lookup returns CDR1 SGHTA and CDR2 FQGNSA. Deletions cut 2 bases from V and 0 bases from J, with 18 bases between. The CDR3 DNA reads as TGTGCCAGCAGCTTAAAAGGGTTGACAGACACTAGCACAGATACGCAGTATTTT. This translates into CASSLKGLTDTSTDTQYF. The entire variable domain, with the rest obtained from reference TRBV7-2 and TRBJ2-3, is as follows: GAGVSQSPSNKVTEKGKDVELRCDPISGHTALYWYRQSLGQGLEFLIYFQGNSAPDKSGLPSDRFSAERTGGSVSTLTIQRTQQEDSAVYLCASSLKGLTDTSTDTQYFGPGTRLTVL.

This clonotype was seen a handful of times. V usage is TRBV20-1 and J usage is TRBJ2-7; D possibly corresponds to TRBD1 (5 bases). Germline-derived CDR1 and CDR2 are DFQATT and SNEGSKA (reference sequence). The length of the CDR3 is 12 residues. V was cut by 2 bases and J by 3 bases, with 8 bases left in between. The CDR3 spells CSARLDNYEQYF. CDR3 sequence (DNA): TGCAGTGCTAGACTGGACAACTACGAGCAGTACTTC.

The V and J genes are TRBV20-1 and TRBJ1-1; unclear D gene. CDR3 length equals 15 residues. CDR1 is DFQATT, CDR2 SNEGSKA, per germline (reference sequence). V was pared by 0 bases and J by 1 base, with 12 bases between. Here the CDR3 reads CSARDPRGGNTEAFF. In nucleotides, the CDR3 is TGCAGTGCTAGAGATCCCCGGGGTGGGAACACTGAAGCTTTCTTT.

The genes are TRBV27 and TRBJ2-1; D possibly matches TRBD1 or TRBD2 (5 bases each). CDR3 length: 13 amino acids. Germline V gene lookup returns CDR1 MNHEY and CDR2 SMNVEV (reference sequence). V dropped 7 bases and J dropped 4 bases, with 11 bases sitting between them. The DNA for the CDR3 is TGTGCCAGCATCAAGAGGGGATACAATGAGCAGTTCTTC. Protein: CASIKRGYNEQFF.

Here the CDR3 reads CASTLNPTGFGNTIYF. DNA for the CDR3: TGTGCCAGCACCTTAAACCCCACAGGATTCGGAAACACCATATATTTT. The chain uses TRBV6-6 and TRBJ1-3; possibly TRBD1 for D (5 bases). Germline V gene lookup returns CDR1 MNHNY and CDR2 SVGAGI (reference sequence). CDR3 size: 16 residues. Trimming removed 7 bases at V and 4 bases at J, with 20 bases between.

The chain links TRBV7-9 to TRBJ1-1; no clear D. The CDR3 is 15 amino acids. Germline lookup yields CDR1 SEHNR and CDR2 FQNEAQ (reference sequence). Trimming pared 2 bases from V and 2 bases from J, leaving 12 bases between. CDR3 loop: CASSLYGEFNTEAFF. Here the CDR3 DNA reads TGTGCCAGCAGCTTATATGGGGAATTCAACACTGAAGCTTTCTTT.

This clonotype was observed a handful of times. The chain employs TRBV3-1 and TRBJ2-7; tentative D call: TRBD1 (6 bases). Per the germline V gene, CDR1 is LGHDT and CDR2 is YNNKEL (reference sequence). This CDR3 spans 14 amino acids. V dropped 4 bases and J dropped 5 bases, with 15 bases sitting between them. The CDR3: CASSPRGTADEQYF. DNA for the CDR3: TGTGCCAGCAGCCCCAGGGGTACCGCGGACGAGCAGTACTTC.

The V call is TRBV7-6, the J call TRBJ2-1; tentatively, D is TRBD1 (5 bases). This CDR3 is built from 14 residues. CDR1 is SGHVS and CDR2 is FNYEAQ in the germline V gene. V was clipped by 1 base and J by 7 bases, with 11 bases between them. The chain's CDR3 is CASSLVGVSNEQFF. The CDR3 DNA is TGTGCCAGCAGCTTAGTAGGGGTATCAAATGAGCAGTTCTTC.

J is TRBJ2-7 and V is TRBV4-3; D remains ambiguous. From germline, CDR1 is LGHNA and CDR2 YSLEER. Between the trimmed V and J ends, which lost 3 bases and 2 bases, there was a span of 14 bases. There are 15 residues in the CDR3. The CDR3 sequence: CASSHSTRKAYEQYF. CDR3 coding DNA: TGCGCCAGCAGCCATTCCACCCGGAAGGCCTACGAGCAGTACTTC.

The rearrangement links TRBV10-3 to TRBJ2-1; D perhaps matches TRBD2 (6 bases). V lost 10 bases and J lost 6, with 19 bases in between. This CDR3 has 14 residues. Germline values: CDR1 ENHRY, CDR2 SYGVKD. CDR3 nucleotide sequence: TGTGCCAGCTCGGACTCGAACGGGGGCAATGAGCAGTTCTTC. Translating gives CASSDSNGGNEQFF.

There are a few counts of this clonotype. The chain joins TRBV5-1 to TRBJ2-3; 7 nucleotides align to TRBD2. CDR1 and CDR2 (germline): SGHRS, YFSETQ. The CDR3 is 16 residues long. Trimming took 0 bases from V and 4 from J; bases not matched to a gene: 8. The CDR3 loop reads CASSLADITSADTQYF. Written as DNA, the CDR3 is TGCGCCAGCAGCTTGGCCGACATAACTAGCGCAGATACGCAGTATTTT.

This clonotype was seen a handful of times. A read error is possible here, since a much larger clone lies one base away. This chain uses TRBV6-2 or TRBV6-3 with TRBJ2-6; D gene uncertain. The germline V gene encodes CDR1 MNHEY and CDR2 SVGEGT. Trimming removed 6 bases at V and 0 bases at J, with 6 bases between. The CDR3 is 14 amino acids. DNA for the CDR3: TGTGCCAGCAGCCACTCCTCTGGGGCCAACGTCCTGACTTTC. It translates to CASSHSSGANVLTF.

In the case of this clonotype: Sequence at one end of the junction differs from germline and may be a read error. The chain carries TRBV20-1 and TRBJ2-1; D is perhaps TRBD2 (6 bases). CDR1 and CDR2 from the germline V gene are DFQATT and SNEGSKA (reference sequence). The CDR3 runs to 15 residues. The CDR3 DNA sequence: TGCAGCGCTAGAGATAATAGCGGATCCTACAATGAGCAGTTCTTC. It yields the protein CSARDNSGSYNEQFF.

This chain uses TRBV29-1 with TRBJ1-5, with no clear D. The V end lost 7 bases, the J end lost 7 bases, and 14 bases lay between the germline ends. Per the germline V gene, CDR1 is SQVTM and CDR2 is ANQGSEA. The CDR3 totals 12 residues. CDR3 DNA: TGCAGCGCCCGTGTGGGCGGGCAGCCCCAGCATTTT. Its protein is CSARVGGQPQHF.

This chain joins TRBV2 and TRBJ2-4; D remains unclear. The CDR3 has 10 residues. Trimming shortened V by 8 bases and J by 7 bases, and 6 bases separated the two germline ends. The V gene's germline CDR1 is SNHLY and CDR2 FYNNEI. The CDR3 region has the DNA TGTGCCAGCGCTATTAACATTCAGTACTTC. Protein: CASAINIQYF.

The rearrangement uses TRBV5-1 and TRBJ2-5; D is undetermined. The CDR3 spans 14 residues. Germline V lookup: CDR1 SGHRS, CDR2 YFSETQ. Trimming took 5 bases from V and 2 from J, leaving 13 bases between them. In DNA form, the CDR3 reads TGCGCCAGCAGGGCATCTCCCACTCAAGAGACCCAGTACTTC. Protein product: CASRASPTQETQYF.

This clonotype was observed a few times. The chain has TRBV29-1 and TRBJ1-2; 8 bases agree with TRBD1. The CDR3 length is 13 residues. The V and J ends lost 5 bases and 2 bases, in that order; junction bases with no gene match: 4. CDR1 and CDR2 from the germline V gene are SQVTM and ANQGSEA. The DNA of the CDR3 is TGCAGCGTTCAGGGGGCTGGGAACTATGGCTACACCTTC. Protein: CSVQGAGNYGYTF.

A few counts support this clonotype. The chain employs TRBV7-2 and TRBJ2-4, with TRBD1 as a possible D gene (6 bases). There are 13 residues in the CDR3. The V gene lost 1 base and the J gene lost 9 bases, with 10 bases spanning the gap. Germline values: CDR1 SGHTA, CDR2 FQGNSA. The DNA of the CDR3 is TGTGCCAGCAGCTTAGACATAGGGGGCATTCAGTACTTC. The encoded protein is CASSLDIGGIQYF.

This clonotype was counted only a few times. The V and J genes are TRBV6-5 and TRBJ2-5, with 9 bases lining up with TRBD2. In germline, CDR1 is MNHEY, CDR2 SVGAGI. The CDR3 is made up of 16 amino acids. Trimming removed 2 bases from V and 4 bases from J; junction bases left unmatched: 8. CDR3 region: CASSYHRAGGSETQYF. DNA for the CDR3: TGTGCCAGCAGTTACCATCGTGCGGGGGGGTCAGAGACCCAGTACTTC.

The rearrangement links TRBV18 to TRBJ2-5; D is undetermined. This CDR3 region has 13 residues. The germline gives CDR1 KGHSH, CDR2 LQKENI. CDR3 in DNA: TGTGCAGCAAGGCGCGGAGTAGGAGAGACCCAGTACTTC. It specifies CAARRGVGETQYF. The variable domain in full, completed from reference TRBV18 and TRBJ2-5, reads NAGVMQNPRHLVRRRGQEARLRCSPMKGHSHVYWYRQLPEEGLKFMVYLQKENIIDESGMPKERFSAEFPKEGPSILRIQQVVRGDSAAYFCAARRGVGETQYFGPGTRLLVL.

The V call is TRBV7-2, the J call TRBJ2-5; D remains unclear. The length of the CDR3 is 14 residues. Trimming removed 1 base at V and 5 bases at J, with 11 bases between. The germline CDR1 and CDR2 sequences are SGHTA and FQGNSA. The CDR3 DNA reads TGTGCCAGCAGCTTAGTTGGGATCTGGGAGACCCAGTACTTC. It specifies CASSLVGIWETQYF.